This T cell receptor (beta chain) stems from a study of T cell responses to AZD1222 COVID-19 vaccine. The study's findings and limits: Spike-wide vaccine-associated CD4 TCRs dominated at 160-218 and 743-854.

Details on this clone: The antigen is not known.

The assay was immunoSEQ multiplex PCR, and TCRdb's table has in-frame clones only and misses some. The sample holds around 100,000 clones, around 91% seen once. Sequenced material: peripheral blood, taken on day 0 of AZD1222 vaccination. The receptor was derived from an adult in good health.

The CDR3 DNA sequence: TGTGCCAGCAGACAACCTTTTGGACAGCGAACAACCGGGGAGCTGTTTTTT. Its protein is CASRQPFGQRTTGELFF. V is TRBV7-6 and J is TRBJ2-2; a possible D gene is TRBD1 (6 bases). Trimming took 6 bases from V and 5 from J, leaving 22 bases between them. Germline V gives CDR1 SGHVS, CDR2 FNYEAQ. This CDR3 has 17 residues.